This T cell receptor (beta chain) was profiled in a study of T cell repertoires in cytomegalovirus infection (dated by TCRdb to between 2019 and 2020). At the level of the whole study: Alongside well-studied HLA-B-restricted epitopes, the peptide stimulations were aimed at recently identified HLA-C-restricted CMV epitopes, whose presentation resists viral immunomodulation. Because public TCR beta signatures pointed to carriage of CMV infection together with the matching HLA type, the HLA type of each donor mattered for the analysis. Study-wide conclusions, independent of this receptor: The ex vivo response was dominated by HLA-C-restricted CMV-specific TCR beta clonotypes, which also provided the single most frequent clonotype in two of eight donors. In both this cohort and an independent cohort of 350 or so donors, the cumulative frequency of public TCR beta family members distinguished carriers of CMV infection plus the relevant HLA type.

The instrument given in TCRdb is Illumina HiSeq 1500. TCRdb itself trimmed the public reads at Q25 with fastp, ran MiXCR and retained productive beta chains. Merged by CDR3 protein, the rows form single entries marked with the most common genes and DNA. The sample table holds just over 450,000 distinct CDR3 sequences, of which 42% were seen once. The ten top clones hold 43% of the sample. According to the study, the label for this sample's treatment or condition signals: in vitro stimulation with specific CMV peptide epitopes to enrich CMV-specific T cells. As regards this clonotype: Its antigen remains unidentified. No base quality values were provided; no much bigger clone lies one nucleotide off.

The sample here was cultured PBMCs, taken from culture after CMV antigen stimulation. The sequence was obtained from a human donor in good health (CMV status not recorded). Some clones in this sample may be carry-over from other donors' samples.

In nucleotide form, the sequence is TGTGCCAGCAGCGACCGGGACACCGACTCTGGAAACACCATATATTTT. The resulting protein is CASSDRDTDSGNTIYF. Recombination joined TRBV7-4 with TRBJ1-3; TRBD1 might be the D gene, on 6 matching bases. Between the V and J ends, shortened by 5 bases and 0 bases respectively, the junction contains 14 bases. The germline V gene yields SGHVT for CDR1 and SQSDAQ for CDR2. The CDR3 has 16 amino acids, counting the end cysteine and phenylalanine. The retained sequence is limited to the CDR3, 48 bases, with the frame set at the first base.